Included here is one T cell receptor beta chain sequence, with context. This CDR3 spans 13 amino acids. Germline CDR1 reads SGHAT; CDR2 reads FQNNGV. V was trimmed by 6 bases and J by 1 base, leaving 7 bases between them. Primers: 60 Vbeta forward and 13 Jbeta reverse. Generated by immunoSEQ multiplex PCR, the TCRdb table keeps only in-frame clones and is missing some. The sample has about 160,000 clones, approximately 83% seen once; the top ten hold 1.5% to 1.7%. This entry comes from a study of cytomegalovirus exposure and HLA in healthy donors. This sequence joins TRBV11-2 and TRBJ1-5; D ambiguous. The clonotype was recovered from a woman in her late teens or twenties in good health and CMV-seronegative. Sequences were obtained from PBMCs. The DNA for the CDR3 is TGTGCCAGCAGGCGGCGGAGCAATCAGCCCCAGCATTTT. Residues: CASRRRSNQPQHF.